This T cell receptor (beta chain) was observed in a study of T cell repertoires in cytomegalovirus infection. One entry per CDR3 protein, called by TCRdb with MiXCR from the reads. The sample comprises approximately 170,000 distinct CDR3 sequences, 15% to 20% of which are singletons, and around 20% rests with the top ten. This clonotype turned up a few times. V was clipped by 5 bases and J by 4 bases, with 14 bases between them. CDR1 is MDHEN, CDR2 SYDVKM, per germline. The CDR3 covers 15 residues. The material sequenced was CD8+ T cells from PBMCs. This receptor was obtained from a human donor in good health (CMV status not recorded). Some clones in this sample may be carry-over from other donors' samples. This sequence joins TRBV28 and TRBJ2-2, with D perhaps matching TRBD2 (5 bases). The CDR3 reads CASSRTRGATGELFF. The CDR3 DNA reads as TGTGCCAGCAGTCGAACTCGGGGTGCCACCGGGGAGCTGTTTTTT.